Each of the 18 T cell receptor beta chains below was sequenced from the same sample in a study of T-cell memory formation after mild COVID-19. One entry per CDR3 protein results from TCRdb running MiXCR on the 5' RACE reads. The sample shows over 6,500 distinct CDR3 sequences, about a third of them seen only once. Sequences were obtained from PBMCs or a T cell subset sorted from them (not recorded which). The receptors derive from an adult woman who had mild COVID-19 (a few samples of this study predate the infection). Cell type and time point are not known.

The chain has TRBV20-1 and TRBJ2-5; 8 nucleotides match TRBD2. Germline lookup yields CDR1 DFQATT and CDR2 SNEGSKA (reference sequence). The CDR3 totals 14 residues. Unmatched junction bases numbered 9, after V lost 4 bases and J lost 5 bases. The CDR3 reads CSAIGGGRRETQYF. The CDR3 DNA reads TGCAGTGCTATTGGCGGGGGGAGGCGGGAGACCCAGTACTTC.

V gene TRBV11-2 combines with J gene TRBJ2-7; 11 bases match TRBD1. Trimming cost V 5 bases and J 3 bases; bases outside gene matches: 3. This CDR3 is built from 14 residues. Germline V CDR1 and CDR2: SGHAT, FQNNGV. The chain's CDR3 is CASSPGQGVYEQYF. For the CDR3, the DNA is TGTGCCAGCAGCCCGGGACAGGGGGTCTACGAGCAGTACTTC.

This chain connects TRBV12-3 or TRBV12-4 to TRBJ2-7; the D gene is possibly TRBD1 (6 bases). This CDR3 spans 15 amino acids. With 5 bases removed from V and 0 bases from J, the gap between germline ends came to 14 bases. The CDR3 DNA reads as TGTGCCAGCAGTGCCCGGACAGAGATCTCCTACGAGCAGTACTTC. Its protein is CASSARTEISYEQYF.

The chain recombines TRBV7-3 with TRBJ2-1; the D gene could be TRBD1 or TRBD2 (6 bases each). Germline CDR1 is SGHTA and CDR2 is FQGTGA. V was clipped by 5 bases and J by 7 bases, with 15 bases between them. CDR3 size: 14 residues. The CDR3 bases are TGTGCCAGCAGCATAGGGGGGTCGAGGAATGAGCAGTTCTTC. It is translated as CASSIGGSRNEQFF.

This clonotype was picked up many times. The chain links TRBV20-1 to TRBJ2-7, with 10 bases matching TRBD2. J gave up 4 bases and V 5 bases, and 11 bases lay outside the gene matches. CDR1 DFQATT and CDR2 SNEGSKA come from the germline V gene (reference sequence). This CDR3 region has 15 residues. CDR3 DNA: TGCAGTGCTCCTCGACCTCTAGCGGGAGTTTACGAGCAGTACTTC. Translating gives CSAPRPLAGVYEQYF.

This clonotype was seen at least ten times. The V call is TRBV20-1, the J call TRBJ1-4; no clear D. CDR3 length: 16 residues. The V gene lost 1 base and the J gene lost 0 bases, with 12 bases spanning the gap. Germline CDR1 DFQATT, CDR2 SNEGSKA (reference sequence). CDR3 nucleotide sequence: TGCAGTGCTAGAGGCCCCTGGGGAGCAACTAATGAAAAACTGTTTTTT. It codes for CSARGPWGATNEKLFF.

This clonotype was seen repeatedly, ten times or more. The J gene is TRBJ1-1, the V gene TRBV7-9; no reliable D call. Trimming cost V 0 bases and J 2 bases, with 16 bases left between them. Germline assignment: CDR1 SEHNR and CDR2 FQNEAQ (reference sequence). The CDR3 consists of 17 residues. The CDR3 is CASSLAPTPTRNTEAFF. Here the CDR3 DNA reads TGTGCCAGCAGCTTAGCCCCTACCCCCACAAGAAACACTGAAGCTTTCTTT.

V gene TRBV24-1 combines with J gene TRBJ2-7; TRBD2 might be the D (5 bases). V lost 3 bases and J lost 3, with 14 bases in between. CDR3 length: 15 residues. The V gene's germline CDR1 is KGHDR and CDR2 SFDVKD. The chain's CDR3 is CATSDAADRDYEQYF. CDR3 DNA: TGTGCCACCAGTGATGCGGCCGACCGGGACTACGAGCAGTACTTC.

This clonotype was found many times. The chain carries TRBV20-1 and TRBJ2-7, with D possibly being TRBD1 or TRBD2 (6 bases each). Trimming pared 1 base from V and 6 bases from J, leaving 13 bases between. Per germline, CDR1 DFQATT and CDR2 SNEGSKA (reference sequence). The CDR3 has 13 amino acids. This CDR3 is CSARVPGAGEQYF. In nucleotides, the CDR3 is TGCAGTGCTAGAGTGCCGGGGGCGGGCGAGCAGTACTTC.

The chain combines TRBV5-1 with TRBJ2-7; no clear D. The germline V gene has CDR1 SGHRS and CDR2 YFSETQ. This CDR3 is 13 amino acids long. V lost 4 bases and J lost 2, with 10 bases in between. In DNA, the CDR3 is TGCGCCAGCAGCCCCGGGTCCGCCTACGAGCAGTACTTC. It translates to CASSPGSAYEQYF.

V is TRBV12-3 or TRBV12-4 and J is TRBJ2-7, with D perhaps being TRBD1 or TRBD2 (5 bases each). V was cut by 2 bases and J by 1 base, with 15 bases left in between. The CDR3 extends over 16 amino acids. The CDR3 protein is CASSLTGTLTSYEQYF. The CDR3 region has the DNA TGTGCCAGCAGTTTAACCGGGACCCTGACTTCCTACGAGCAGTACTTC.

The chain uses TRBV7-8 and TRBJ2-5; D call uncertain. The CDR3 sequence is 15 residues long. The germline gives CDR1 SGHVS, CDR2 FQNEAQ. Trimming removed 1 base at V and 0 bases at J, with 9 bases between. The CDR3 DNA sequence: TGTGCCAGCAGCTTAGAAACAGCATACCAAGAGACCCAGTACTTC. Encoded protein: CASSLETAYQETQYF.

This clonotype has a count of ten or more. J is TRBJ2-3 and V is TRBV7-3; D is possibly TRBD1 (6 bases). The CDR3 contains 15 residues. CDR1 and CDR2 (germline): SGHTA, FQGTGA. The V end was cut by 7 bases, the J end by 4 bases, with 18 bases between. The CDR3 DNA reads TGTGCCAGCACCCTAACACAGGGTCCACCAGATACGCAGTATTTT. Translation: CASTLTQGPPDTQYF.

This clonotype has a handful of counts. This rearrangement joins TRBV20-1 to TRBJ1-1; 9 bases match TRBD1. The CDR3 extends over 11 amino acids. Germline CDR1 and CDR2: DFQATT and SNEGSKA (reference sequence). The CDR3 reads CRGTGSTEAFF. The CDR3 coding sequence is TGCAGAGGGACAGGGAGCACTGAAGCTTTCTTT.

By share of the sample, this clonotype is medium-sized. The chain recombines TRBV24-1 with TRBJ2-3; D not resolved. The CDR3 sequence is 17 residues long. V lost 2 bases and J lost 0, with 14 bases in between. CDR1 and CDR2 (germline): KGHDR, SFDVKD. CDR3 nucleotides: TGTGCCACCAGTGATTATCCAGTGCGCACGAGCACAGATACGCAGTATTTT. Its protein product is CATSDYPVRTSTDTQYF.

V and J are TRBV7-9 and TRBJ1-4; 8 bases match TRBD1. The ends lost 5 bases at V and 10 bases at J; junction bases unmatched: 6. The CDR3 sequence is 13 residues long. Germline values: CDR1 SEHNR, CDR2 FQNEAQ (reference sequence). The CDR3 reads CASSAGQDGKLFF. In DNA form, the CDR3 reads TGTGCCAGCAGCGCGGGACAGGATGGAAAACTGTTTTTT.

This sequence joins TRBV5-1 and TRBJ2-3, with D possibly TRBD1 on 5 matching bases. V lost 0 bases and J lost 4, with 6 bases in between. CDR1 is SGHRS and CDR2 is YFSETQ in the germline V gene. The length of the CDR3 is 13 residues. The CDR3 region is CASSLGGPDTQYF. CDR3 in DNA: TGCGCCAGCAGCTTGGGGGGCCCAGATACGCAGTATTTT.

V gene TRBV7-9 combines with J gene TRBJ2-7; 12 nucleotides line up with TRBD1. V lost 1 base to trimming and J lost 4 bases; unmatched junction nucleotides: 5. CDR1 SEHNR and CDR2 FQNEAQ come from the germline V gene (reference sequence). The CDR3 runs to 16 residues. CDR3 DNA sequence: TGTGCCAGCAGCTTAGGGGGGACAGGGGGCAGGTACGAGCAGTACTTC. It translates to CASSLGGTGGRYEQYF.